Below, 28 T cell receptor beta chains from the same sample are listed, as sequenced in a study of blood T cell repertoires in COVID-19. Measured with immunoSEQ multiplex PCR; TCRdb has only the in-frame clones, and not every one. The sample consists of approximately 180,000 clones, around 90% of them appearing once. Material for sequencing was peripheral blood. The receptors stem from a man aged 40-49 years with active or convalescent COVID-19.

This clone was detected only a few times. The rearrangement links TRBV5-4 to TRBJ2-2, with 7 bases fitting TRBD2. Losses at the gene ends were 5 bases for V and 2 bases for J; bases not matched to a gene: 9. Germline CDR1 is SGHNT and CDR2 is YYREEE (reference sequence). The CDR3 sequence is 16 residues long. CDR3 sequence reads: CASRDSGTINTGELFF. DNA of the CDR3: TGTGCCAGCAGAGACTCCGGGACTATAAACACCGGGGAGCTGTTTTTT. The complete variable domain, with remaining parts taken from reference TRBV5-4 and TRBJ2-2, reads ETGVTQSPTHLIKTRGQQVTLRCSSQSGHNTVSWYQQALGQGPQFIFQYYREEENGRGNFPPRFSGLQFPNYSSELNVNALELDDSALYLCASRDSGTINTGELFFGEGSRLTVL.

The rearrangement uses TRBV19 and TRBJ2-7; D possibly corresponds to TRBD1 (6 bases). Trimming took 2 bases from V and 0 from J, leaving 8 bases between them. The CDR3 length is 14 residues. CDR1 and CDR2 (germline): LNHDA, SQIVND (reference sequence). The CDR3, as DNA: TGTGCCAGTAGTATAAACAGGGCCTCCTACGAGCAGTACTTC. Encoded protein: CASSINRASYEQYF.

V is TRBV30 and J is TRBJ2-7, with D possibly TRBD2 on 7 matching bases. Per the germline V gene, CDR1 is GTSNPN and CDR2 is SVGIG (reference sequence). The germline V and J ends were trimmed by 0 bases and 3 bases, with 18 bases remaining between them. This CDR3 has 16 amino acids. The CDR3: CAWSVGGHRAYYEQYF. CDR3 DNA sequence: TGTGCCTGGAGTGTGGGGGGGCACAGGGCCTACTACGAGCAGTACTTC.

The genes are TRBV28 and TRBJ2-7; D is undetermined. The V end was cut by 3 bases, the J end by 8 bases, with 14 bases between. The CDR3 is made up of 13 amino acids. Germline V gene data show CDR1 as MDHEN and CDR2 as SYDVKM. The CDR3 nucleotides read TGTGCCAGCAGTTTGGCAGGATCCCCGAAGCAGTACTTC. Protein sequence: CASSLAGSPKQYF.

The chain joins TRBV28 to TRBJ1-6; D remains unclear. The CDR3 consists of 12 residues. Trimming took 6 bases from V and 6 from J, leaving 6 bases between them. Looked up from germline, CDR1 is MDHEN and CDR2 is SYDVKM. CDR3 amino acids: CASRGVNSPLHF. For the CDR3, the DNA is TGTGCCAGCAGGGGCGTTAATTCACCCCTCCACTTT.

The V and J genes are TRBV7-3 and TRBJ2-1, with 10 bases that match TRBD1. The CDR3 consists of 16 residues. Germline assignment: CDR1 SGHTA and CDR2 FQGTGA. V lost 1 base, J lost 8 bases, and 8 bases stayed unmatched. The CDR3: CASSLRGTGAVYEQFF. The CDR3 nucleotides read TGTGCCAGCAGCTTAAGGGGGACAGGGGCGGTCTATGAGCAGTTCTTC.

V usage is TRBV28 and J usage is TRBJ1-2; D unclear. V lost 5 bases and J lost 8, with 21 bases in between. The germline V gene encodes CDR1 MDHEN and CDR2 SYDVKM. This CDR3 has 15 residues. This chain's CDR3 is CASSPPSQVQRGYTF. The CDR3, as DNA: TGTGCCAGCAGTCCCCCCTCCCAGGTACAAAGGGGCTACACCTTC.

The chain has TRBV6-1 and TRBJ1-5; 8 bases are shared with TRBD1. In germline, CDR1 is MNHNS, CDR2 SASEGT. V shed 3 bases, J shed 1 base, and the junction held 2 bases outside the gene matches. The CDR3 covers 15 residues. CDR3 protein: CASSDRGLSNQPQHF. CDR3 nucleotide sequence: TGTGCCAGCAGTGACAGGGGGCTAAGCAATCAGCCCCAGCATTTT.

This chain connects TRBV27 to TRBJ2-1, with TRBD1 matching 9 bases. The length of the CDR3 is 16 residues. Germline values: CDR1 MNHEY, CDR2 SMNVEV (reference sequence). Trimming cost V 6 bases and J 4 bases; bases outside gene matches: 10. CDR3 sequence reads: CASRGFPGQGYNEQFF. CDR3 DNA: TGTGCCAGCAGAGGATTCCCGGGACAGGGATACAATGAGCAGTTCTTC.

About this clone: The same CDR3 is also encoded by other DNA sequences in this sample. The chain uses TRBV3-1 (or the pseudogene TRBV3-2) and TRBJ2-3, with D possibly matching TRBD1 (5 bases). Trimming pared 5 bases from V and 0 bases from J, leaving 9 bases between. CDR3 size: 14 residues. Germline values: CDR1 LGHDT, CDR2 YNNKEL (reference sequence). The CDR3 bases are TGTGCCAGCAGCTACTCAGGGAGCACAGATACGCAGTATTTT. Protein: CASSYSGSTDTQYF.

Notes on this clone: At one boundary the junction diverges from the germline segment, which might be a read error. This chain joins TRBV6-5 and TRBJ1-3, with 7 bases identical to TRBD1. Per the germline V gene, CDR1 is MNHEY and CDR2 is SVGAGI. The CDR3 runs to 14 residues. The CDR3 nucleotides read TGTGCCAGCAGTTACAAGGGGGCTGGAGACACCATATATTTT. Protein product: CASSYKGAGDTIYF.

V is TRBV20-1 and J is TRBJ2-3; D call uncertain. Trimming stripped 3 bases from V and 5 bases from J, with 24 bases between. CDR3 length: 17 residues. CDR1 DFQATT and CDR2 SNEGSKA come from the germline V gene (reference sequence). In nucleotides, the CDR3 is TGCAGTGCTAGTCTGCTTCTGGGTTACATCCCGGGAGATACGCAGTATTTT. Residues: CSASLLLGYIPGDTQYF.

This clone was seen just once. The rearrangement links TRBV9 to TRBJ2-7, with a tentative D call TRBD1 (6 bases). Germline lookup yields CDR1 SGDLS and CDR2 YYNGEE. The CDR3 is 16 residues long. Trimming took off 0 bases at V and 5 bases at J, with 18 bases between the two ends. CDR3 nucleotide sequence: TGTGCCAGCAGCGTAGCCACAAGGGGACATAGGGACGAGCAGTACTTC. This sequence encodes CASSVATRGHRDEQYF.

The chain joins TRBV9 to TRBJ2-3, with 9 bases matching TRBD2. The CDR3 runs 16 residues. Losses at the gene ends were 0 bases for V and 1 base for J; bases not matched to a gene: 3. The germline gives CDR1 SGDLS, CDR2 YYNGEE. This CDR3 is CASSVGSGGRTDTQYF. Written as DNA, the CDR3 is TGTGCCAGCAGCGTAGGGAGCGGGGGGCGCACAGATACGCAGTATTTT.

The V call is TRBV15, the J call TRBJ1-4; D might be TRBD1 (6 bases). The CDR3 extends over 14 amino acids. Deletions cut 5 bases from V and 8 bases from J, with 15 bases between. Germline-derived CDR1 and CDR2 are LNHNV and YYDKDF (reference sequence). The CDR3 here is CATSPLTGGEKLFF. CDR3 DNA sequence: TGTGCCACCAGCCCCTTGACAGGAGGAGAAAAACTGTTTTTT.

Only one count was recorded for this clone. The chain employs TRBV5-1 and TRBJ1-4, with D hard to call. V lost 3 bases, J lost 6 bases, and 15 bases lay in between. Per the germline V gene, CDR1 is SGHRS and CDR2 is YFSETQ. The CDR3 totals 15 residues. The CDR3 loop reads CASSSAGGKDEKLFF. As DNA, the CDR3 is TGCGCCAGCAGCTCGGCGGGAGGGAAGGATGAAAAACTGTTTTTT.

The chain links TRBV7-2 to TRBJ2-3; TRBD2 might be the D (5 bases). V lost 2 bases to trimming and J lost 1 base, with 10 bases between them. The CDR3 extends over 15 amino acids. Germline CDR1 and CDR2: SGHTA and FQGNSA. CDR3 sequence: CASSLSGKGTDTQYF. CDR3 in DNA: TGTGCCAGCAGCTTATCCGGGAAGGGCACAGATACGCAGTATTTT. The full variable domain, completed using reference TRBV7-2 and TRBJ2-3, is GAGVSQSPSNKVTEKGKDVELRCDPISGHTALYWYRQSLGQGLEFLIYFQGNSAPDKSGLPSDRFSAERTGGSVSTLTIQRTQQEDSAVYLCASSLSGKGTDTQYFGPGTRLTVL.

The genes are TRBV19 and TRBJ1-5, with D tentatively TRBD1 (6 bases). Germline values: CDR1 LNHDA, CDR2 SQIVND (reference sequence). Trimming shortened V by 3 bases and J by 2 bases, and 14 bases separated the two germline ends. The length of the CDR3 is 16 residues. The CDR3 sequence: CASSIGQGLGNQPQHF. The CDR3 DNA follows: TGTGCCAGTAGTATTGGTCAGGGGCTAGGCAATCAGCCCCAGCATTTT.

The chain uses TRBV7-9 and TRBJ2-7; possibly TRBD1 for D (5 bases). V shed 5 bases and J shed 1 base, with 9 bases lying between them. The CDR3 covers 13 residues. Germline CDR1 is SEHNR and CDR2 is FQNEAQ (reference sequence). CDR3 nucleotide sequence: TGTGCCAGCAGCGCGACAGCTTCCTACGAGCAGTACTTC. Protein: CASSATASYEQYF.

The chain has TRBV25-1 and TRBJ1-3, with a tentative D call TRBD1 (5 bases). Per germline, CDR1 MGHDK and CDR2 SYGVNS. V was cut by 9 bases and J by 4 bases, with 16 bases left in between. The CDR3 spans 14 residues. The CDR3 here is CASTRDGPGNTIYF. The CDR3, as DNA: TGTGCCAGTACCAGGGATGGGCCCGGAAACACCATATATTTT.

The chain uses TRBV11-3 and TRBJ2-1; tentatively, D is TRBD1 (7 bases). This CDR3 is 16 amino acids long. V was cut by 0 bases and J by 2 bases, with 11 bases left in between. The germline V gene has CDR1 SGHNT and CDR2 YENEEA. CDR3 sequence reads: CASSLEAGGPYNEQFF. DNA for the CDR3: TGTGCCAGCAGCTTAGAAGCAGGGGGGCCCTACAATGAGCAGTTCTTC.

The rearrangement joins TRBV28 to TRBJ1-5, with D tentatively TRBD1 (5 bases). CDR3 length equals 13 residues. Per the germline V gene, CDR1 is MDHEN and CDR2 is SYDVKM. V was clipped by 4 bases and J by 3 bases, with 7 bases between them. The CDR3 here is CASSSTVNQPQHF. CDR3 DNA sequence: TGTGCCAGCAGTTCGACAGTCAATCAGCCCCAGCATTTT.

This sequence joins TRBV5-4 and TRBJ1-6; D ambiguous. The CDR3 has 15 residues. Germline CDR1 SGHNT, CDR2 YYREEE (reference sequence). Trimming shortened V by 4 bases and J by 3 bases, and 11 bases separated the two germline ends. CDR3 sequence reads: CASSPGGNYNSPLHF. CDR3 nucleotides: TGTGCCAGCAGCCCGGGAGGGAACTATAATTCACCCCTCCACTTT.

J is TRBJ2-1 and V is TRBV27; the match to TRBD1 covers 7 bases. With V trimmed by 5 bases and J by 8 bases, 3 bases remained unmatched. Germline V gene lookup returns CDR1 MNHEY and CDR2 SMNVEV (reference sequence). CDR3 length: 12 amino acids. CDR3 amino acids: CASSQQGYEQFF. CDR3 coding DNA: TGTGCCAGCAGTCAACAGGGGTATGAGCAGTTCTTC.

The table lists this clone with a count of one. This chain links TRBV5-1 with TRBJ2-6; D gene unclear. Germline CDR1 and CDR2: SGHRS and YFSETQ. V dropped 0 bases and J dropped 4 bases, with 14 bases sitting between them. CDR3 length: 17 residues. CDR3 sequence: CASSLVDRLRGANVLTF. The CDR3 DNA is TGCGCCAGCAGCTTGGTAGACCGTCTGAGGGGGGCCAACGTCCTGACTTTC.

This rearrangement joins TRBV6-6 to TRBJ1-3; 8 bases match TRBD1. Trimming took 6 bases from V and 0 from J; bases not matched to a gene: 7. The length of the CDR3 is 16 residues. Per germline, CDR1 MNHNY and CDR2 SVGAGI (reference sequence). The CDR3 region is CASSKGQASSGNTIYF. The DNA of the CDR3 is TGTGCCAGCAGCAAGGGACAGGCGAGCTCTGGAAACACCATATATTTT.

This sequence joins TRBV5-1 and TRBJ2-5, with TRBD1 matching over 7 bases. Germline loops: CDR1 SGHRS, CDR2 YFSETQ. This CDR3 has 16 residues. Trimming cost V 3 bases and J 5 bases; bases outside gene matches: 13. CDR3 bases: TGCGCCAGCAGCTCCATACCGGGACAGTCGACGGAGACCCAGTACTTC. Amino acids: CASSSIPGQSTETQYF.

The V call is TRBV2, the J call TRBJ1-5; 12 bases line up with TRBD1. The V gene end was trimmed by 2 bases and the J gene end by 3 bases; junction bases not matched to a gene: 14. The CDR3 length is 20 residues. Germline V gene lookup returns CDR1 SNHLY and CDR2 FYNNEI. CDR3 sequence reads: CASSEKGGQGAISPNQPQHF. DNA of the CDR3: TGTGCCAGCAGTGAAAAAGGGGGACAGGGGGCGATATCCCCCAATCAGCCCCAGCATTTT.